The 2 T cell receptor beta chains listed next were all sequenced from one sample in a study of T cell repertoires in cytomegalovirus infection. TCRdb itself ran the reads through MiXCR, one entry per CDR3 protein. The table includes 400,000 to 550,000 distinct CDR3 sequences, approximately 10% detected once. The specimen sequenced was PBMCs. These receptors were obtained from a human donor in good health (CMV status not recorded). Some clones in this sample may be carry-over from other donors' samples.

There are many counts of this clonotype. The genes are TRBV6-1 and TRBJ2-1, with 8 nucleotides matching TRBD2. The CDR3 has 16 residues. The germline V gene has CDR1 MNHNS and CDR2 SASEGT. Germline trimming cut 5 bases from V and 4 bases from J; bases unmatched to any gene: 10. The CDR3 nucleotides are TGTGCCAGCAGTTTAACCTTTAGCGGGGAATACAATGAGCAGTTCTTC. Translating it yields CASSLTFSGEYNEQFF.

In its sample, this clonotype was seen many times. CDR3 amino acids: CSARKLAGRNTGELFF. Written as DNA, the CDR3 is TGCAGTGCTAGAAAACTAGCGGGGCGGAACACCGGGGAGCTGTTTTTT. The chain joins TRBV20-1 to TRBJ2-2, with 10 bases fitting TRBD2. With 2 bases clipped from V and 1 base from J, the junction kept 4 bases outside the gene matches. Germline CDR1 and CDR2: DFQATT and SNEGSKA (reference sequence). This CDR3 region has 16 residues.